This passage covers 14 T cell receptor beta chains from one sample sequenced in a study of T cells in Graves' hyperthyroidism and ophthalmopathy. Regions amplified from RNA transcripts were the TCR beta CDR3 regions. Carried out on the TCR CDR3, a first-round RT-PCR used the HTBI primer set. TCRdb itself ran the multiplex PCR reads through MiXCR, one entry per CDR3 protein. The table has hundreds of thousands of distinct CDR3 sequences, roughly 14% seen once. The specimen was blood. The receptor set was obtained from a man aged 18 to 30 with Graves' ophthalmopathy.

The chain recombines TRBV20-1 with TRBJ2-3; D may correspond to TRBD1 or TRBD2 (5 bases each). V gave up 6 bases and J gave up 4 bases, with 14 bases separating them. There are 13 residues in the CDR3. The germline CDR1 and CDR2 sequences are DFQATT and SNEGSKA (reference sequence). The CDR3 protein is CSAKGTWSDTQYF. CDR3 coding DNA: TGCAGTGCCAAGGGGACCTGGTCAGATACGCAGTATTTT.

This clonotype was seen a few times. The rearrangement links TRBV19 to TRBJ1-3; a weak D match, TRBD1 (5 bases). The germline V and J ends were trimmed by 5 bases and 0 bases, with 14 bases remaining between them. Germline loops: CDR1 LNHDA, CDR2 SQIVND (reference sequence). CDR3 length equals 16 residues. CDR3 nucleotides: TGTGCCAGTAGTTACGGGACGGGCGGCTCTGGAAACACCATATATTTT. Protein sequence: CASSYGTGGSGNTIYF.

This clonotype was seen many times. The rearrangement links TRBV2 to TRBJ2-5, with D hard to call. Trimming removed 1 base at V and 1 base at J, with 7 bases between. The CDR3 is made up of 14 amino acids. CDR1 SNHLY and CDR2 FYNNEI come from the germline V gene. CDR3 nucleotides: TGTGCCAGCAGTGAAGGTCGGTTCCAAGAGACCCAGTACTTC. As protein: CASSEGRFQETQYF. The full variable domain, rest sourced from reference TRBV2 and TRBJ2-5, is EPEVTQTPSHQVTQMGQEVILRCVPISNHLYFYWYRQILGQKVEFLVSFYNNEISEKSEIFDDQFSVERPDGSNFTLKIRSTKLEDSAMYFCASSEGRFQETQYFGPGTRLLVL.

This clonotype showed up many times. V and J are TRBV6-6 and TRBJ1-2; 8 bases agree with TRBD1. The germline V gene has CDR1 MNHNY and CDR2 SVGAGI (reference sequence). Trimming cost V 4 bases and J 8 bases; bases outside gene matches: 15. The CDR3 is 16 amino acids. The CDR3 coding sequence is TGTGCCAGCAGTTCACTTAACATGCAGGGGGCGAGGGGCTACACCTTC. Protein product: CASSSLNMQGARGYTF.

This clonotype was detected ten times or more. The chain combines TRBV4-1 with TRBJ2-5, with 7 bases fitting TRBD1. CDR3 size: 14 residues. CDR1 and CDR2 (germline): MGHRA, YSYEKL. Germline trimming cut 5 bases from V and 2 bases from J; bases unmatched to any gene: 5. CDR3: CASSYPGGQETQYF. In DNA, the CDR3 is TGCGCCAGCAGCTACCCAGGGGGTCAAGAGACCCAGTACTTC.

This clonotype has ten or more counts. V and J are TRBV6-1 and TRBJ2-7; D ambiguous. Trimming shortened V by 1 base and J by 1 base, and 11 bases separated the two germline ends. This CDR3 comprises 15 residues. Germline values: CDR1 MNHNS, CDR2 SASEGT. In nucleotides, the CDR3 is TGTGCCAGCAGTGAAGTTACGGCCCCTTCCTACGAGCAGTACTTC. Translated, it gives CASSEVTAPSYEQYF.

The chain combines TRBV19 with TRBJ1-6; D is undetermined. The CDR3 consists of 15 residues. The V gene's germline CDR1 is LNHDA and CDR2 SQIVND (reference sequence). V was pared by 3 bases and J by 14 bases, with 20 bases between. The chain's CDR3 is CASSIDFSGLRTLHF. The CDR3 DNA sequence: TGTGCCAGTAGTATTGATTTCTCAGGCCTTCGGACCCTCCACTTT.

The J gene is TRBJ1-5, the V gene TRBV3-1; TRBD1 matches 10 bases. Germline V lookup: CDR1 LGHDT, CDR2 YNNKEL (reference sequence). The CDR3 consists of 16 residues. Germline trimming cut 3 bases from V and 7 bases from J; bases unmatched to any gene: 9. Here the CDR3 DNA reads TGTGCCAGCAGCCACCCCGGGACAGGGGTTGGGCAGCCCCAGCATTTT. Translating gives CASSHPGTGVGQPQHF. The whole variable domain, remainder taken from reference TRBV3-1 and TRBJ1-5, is DTAVSQTPKYLVTQMGNDKSIKCEQNLGHDTMYWYKQDSKKFLKIMFSYNNKELIINETVPNRFSPKSPDKAHLNLHINSLELGDSAVYFCASSHPGTGVGQPQHFGDGTRLSIL.

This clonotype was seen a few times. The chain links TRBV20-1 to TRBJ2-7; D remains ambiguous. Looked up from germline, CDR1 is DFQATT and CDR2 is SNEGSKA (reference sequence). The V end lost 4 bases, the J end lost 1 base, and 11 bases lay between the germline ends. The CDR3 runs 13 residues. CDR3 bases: TGCAGTGCTAATTTCTTCGGATCCTACGAGCAGTACTTC. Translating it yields CSANFFGSYEQYF.

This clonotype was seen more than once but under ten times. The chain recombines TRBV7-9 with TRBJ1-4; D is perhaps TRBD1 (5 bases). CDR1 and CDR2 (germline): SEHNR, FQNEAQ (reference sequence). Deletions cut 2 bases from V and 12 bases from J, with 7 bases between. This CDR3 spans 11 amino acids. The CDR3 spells CASSLTRELFF. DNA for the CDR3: TGTGCCAGCAGCTTAACCAGGGAACTGTTTTTT.

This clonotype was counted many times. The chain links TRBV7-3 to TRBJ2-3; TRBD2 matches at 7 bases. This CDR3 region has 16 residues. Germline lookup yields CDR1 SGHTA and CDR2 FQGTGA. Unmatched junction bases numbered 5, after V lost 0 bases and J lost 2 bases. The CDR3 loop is CASSLTASGYTDTQYF. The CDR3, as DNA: TGTGCCAGCAGCTTAACGGCTAGCGGTTACACAGATACGCAGTATTTT.

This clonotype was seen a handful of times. In DNA form, the CDR3 reads TGTGCCAGCAGTCCCCCGGACAGCTCCTACAATGAGCAGTTCTTC. Protein product: CASSPPDSSYNEQFF. The chain joins TRBV27 to TRBJ2-1, with a weak D call TRBD1 (6 bases). The CDR3 contains 15 residues. Trimming stripped 5 bases from V and 0 bases from J, with 11 bases between. Germline V gives CDR1 MNHEY, CDR2 SMNVEV (reference sequence).

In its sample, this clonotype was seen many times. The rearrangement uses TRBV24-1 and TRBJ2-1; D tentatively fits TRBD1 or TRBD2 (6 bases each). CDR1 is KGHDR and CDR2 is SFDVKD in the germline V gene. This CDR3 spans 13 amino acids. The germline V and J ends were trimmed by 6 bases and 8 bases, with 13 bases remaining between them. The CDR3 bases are TGTGCCACCAGTCGGCAGAGGGGGGATGAGCAGTTCTTC. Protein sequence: CATSRQRGDEQFF.

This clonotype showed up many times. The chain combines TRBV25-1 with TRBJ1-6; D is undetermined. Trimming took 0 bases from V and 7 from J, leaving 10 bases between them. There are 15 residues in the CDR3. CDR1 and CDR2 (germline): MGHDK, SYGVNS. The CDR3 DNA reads TGTGCCAGCAGTGAATATCTGCCAGAGAATTCACCCCTCCACTTT. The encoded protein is CASSEYLPENSPLHF.